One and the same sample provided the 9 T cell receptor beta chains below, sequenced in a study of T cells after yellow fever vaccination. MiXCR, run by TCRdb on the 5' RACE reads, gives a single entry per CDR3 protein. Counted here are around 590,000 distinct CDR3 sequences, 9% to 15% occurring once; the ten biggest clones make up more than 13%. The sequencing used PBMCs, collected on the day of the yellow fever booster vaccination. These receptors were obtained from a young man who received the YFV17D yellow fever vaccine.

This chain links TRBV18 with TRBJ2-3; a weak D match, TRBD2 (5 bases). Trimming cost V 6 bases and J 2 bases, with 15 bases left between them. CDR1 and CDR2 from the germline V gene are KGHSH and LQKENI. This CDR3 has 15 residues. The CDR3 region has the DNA TGTGCCAGCTCTCCTACTAGGTCTTACACAGATACGCAGTATTTT. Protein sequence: CASSPTRSYTDTQYF.

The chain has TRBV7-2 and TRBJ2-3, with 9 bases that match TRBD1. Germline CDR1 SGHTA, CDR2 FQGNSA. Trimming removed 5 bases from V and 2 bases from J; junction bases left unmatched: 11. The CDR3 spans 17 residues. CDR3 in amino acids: CASSVPLTGGDTDTQYF. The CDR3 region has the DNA TGTGCCAGCAGCGTACCACTGACAGGGGGAGACACAGATACGCAGTATTTT.

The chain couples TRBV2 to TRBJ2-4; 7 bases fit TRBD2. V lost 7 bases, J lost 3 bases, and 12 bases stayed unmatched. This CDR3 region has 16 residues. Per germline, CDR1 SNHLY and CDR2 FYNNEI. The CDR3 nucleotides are TGTGCCAGCAATGGGCGTATACGGGGGGTCAAAAACATTCAGTACTTC. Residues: CASNGRIRGVKNIQYF.

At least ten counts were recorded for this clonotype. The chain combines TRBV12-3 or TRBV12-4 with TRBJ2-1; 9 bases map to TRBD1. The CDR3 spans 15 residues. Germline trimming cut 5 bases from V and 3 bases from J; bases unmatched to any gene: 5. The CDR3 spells CASSLRQGVYNEQFF. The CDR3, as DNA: TGTGCCAGCAGTCTCAGACAGGGGGTCTACAATGAGCAGTTCTTC.

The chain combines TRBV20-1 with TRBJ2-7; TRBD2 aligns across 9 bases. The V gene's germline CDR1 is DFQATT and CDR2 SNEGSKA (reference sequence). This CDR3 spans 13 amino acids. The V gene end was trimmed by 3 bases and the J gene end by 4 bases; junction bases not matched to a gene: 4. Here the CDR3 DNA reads TGCAGTGCTAGGAAGACTAGCGGATACGAGCAGTACTTC. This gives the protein CSARKTSGYEQYF.

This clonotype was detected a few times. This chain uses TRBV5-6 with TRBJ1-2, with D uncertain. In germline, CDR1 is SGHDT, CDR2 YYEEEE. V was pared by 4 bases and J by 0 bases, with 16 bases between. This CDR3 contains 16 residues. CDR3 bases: TGTGCCAGCAGCCGCGGTGGAAGGGTGGCTAACTATGGCTACACCTTC. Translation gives CASSRGGRVANYGYTF.

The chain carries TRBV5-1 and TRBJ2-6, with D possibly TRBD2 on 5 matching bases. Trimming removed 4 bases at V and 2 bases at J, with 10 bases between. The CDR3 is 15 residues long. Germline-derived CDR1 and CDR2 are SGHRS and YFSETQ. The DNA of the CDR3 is TGCGCCAGCAGCGCCCTCGGGGCTGGGGCCAACGTCCTGACTTTC. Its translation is CASSALGAGANVLTF.

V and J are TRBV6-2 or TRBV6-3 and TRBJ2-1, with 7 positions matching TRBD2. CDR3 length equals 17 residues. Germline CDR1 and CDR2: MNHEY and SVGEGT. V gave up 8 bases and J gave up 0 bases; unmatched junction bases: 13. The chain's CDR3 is CASSPLADLSSYNEQFF. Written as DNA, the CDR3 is TGTGCCAGCTCACCCCTAGCGGATCTGTCCTCCTACAATGAGCAGTTCTTC.

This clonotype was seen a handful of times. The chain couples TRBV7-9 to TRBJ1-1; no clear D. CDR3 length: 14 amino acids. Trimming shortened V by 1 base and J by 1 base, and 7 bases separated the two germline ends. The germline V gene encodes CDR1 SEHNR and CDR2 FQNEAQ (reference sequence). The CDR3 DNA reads TGTGCCAGCAGCTTAGACATTAGGAACACTGAAGCTTTCTTT. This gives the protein CASSLDIRNTEAFF.